A selection of T cell receptor beta chains follows, all from one sample in a study of CD8+CD57+ T cells in acquired aplastic anemia. TCRdb used MiXCR to reprocess the reads, holding one entry per CDR3 protein. The data contain approximately 470,000 distinct CDR3 sequences, under 40% of them singletons. Sequencing was carried out using sorted CD4+, CD8+, or CD8+CD57+ T cells (not recorded which) from PBMCs. The receptors stem from a human donor with aplastic anemia. CDR3s include the opening cysteine and the closing phenylalanine or tryptophan. The order of the fields is D gene, clone size, J gene, V gene, CDR3 protein, CDR3 DNA. A D gene is named only where the DNA matches it firmly. Clone size appears in some rows only: once, few, many, or a class for an expanded clone.

TRBD1 few TRBJ2-4 TRBV25-1 CASSSDRGRVQYF TGTGCCAGCAGTTCGGACAGGGGGCGGGTTCAGTACTTC
NA NA TRBJ2-7 TRBV3-1 CASSQETGIALEQYF TGTGCCAGCAGCCAAGAAACAGGGATTGCTCTCGAGCAGTACTTC
TRBD1 few TRBJ1-2 TRBV5-6 CGSSPGTANYGYTF TGTGGCAGCAGCCCCGGGACAGCGAACTATGGCTACACCTTC
TRBD2 NA TRBJ2-1 TRBV20-1 CSPEALAGGYNEQFF TGCAGTCCAGAGGCCCTAGCGGGCGGATACAATGAGCAGTTCTTC
NA NA TRBJ2-7 TRBV7-2 CASSLEIGYEQYF TGTGCCAGCAGCTTAGAGATCGGCTACGAGCAGTACTTC
TRBD2 NA TRBJ2-1 TRBV12-3/TRBV12-4 CASSTGTSGEREQFF TGTGCCAGCAGCACCGGGACTAGCGGCGAGAGAGAGCAGTTCTTC
TRBD2 NA TRBJ2-5 TRBV6-1 CASSDASGQQETQYF TGTGCCAGCAGTGACGCTAGCGGGCAACAAGAGACCCAGTACTTC
NA many TRBJ2-1 TRBV7-9 CASRAGSHNEQFF TGTGCCAGCAGAGCCGGGAGCCACAATGAGCAGTTCTTC
NA NA TRBJ1-5 TRBV11-2 CASSLDVGHNINQPQHF TGTGCCAGCAGCTTAGACGTGGGACATAATATTAATCAGCCCCAGCATTTT
NA NA TRBJ1-3 TRBV9 CASSVGGLLDTIYF TGTGCCAGCAGCGTTGGGGGGCTTTTGGACACCATATATTTT
TRBD1 NA TRBJ1-5 TRBV20-1 CSARSGTGLGQPQHF TGCAGTGCTAGATCCGGGACAGGGTTGGGCCAGCCCCAGCATTTT
NA NA TRBJ2-7 TRBV30 CAWSRGSPSYEQYF TGTGCCTGGTCTCGCGGGTCCCCATCCTACGAGCAGTACTTC
NA few TRBJ1-5 TRBV7-3 CASSKNTDGKRSNQPQHF TGTGCCAGCAGCAAGAACACGGACGGTAAGAGGAGCAATCAGCCCCAGCATTTT
NA many TRBJ2-3 TRBV7-6 CASSLSWGTDTQYF TGTGCCAGCAGTCTTAGCTGGGGCACAGATACGCAGTATTTT
TRBD1 few TRBJ1-1 TRBV20-1 CSGSGTGMNTEAFF TGCAGTGGCAGCGGGACAGGAATGAACACTGAAGCTTTCTTT
NA NA TRBJ2-3 TRBV19 CASSTMGASGGGGRTDTQYF TGTGCCAGTAGTACAATGGGGGCTAGCGGAGGTGGCGGACGTACAGATACGCAGTATTTT
TRBD2 few TRBJ2-7 TRBV20-1 CSALPGGGSYEQYF TGCAGTGCTCTCCCGGGGGGGGGCTCCTACGAGCAGTACTTC
NA NA TRBJ2-5 TRBV20-1 CSARWGDRETQYF TGCAGTGCTAGATGGGGGGACAGAGAGACCCAGTACTTC
NA NA TRBJ2-7 TRBV28 CASTKGGGLLEEQYF TGTGCCAGCACCAAGGGAGGGGGGCTACTGGAGGAGCAGTACTTC
NA few TRBJ2-7 TRBV20-1 CSHRIGQNYEQYF TGCAGCCATAGAATAGGACAGAATTACGAGCAGTACTTC
NA many TRBJ1-5 TRBV7-8 CASSLDRGHQPQHF TGTGCCAGCAGCTTAGATCGGGGTCATCAGCCCCAGCATTTT
TRBD1 few TRBJ2-6 TRBV6-1 CASSQRTGSGANVLTF TGTGCCAGCAGCCAAAGGACAGGGTCTGGGGCCAACGTCCTGACTTTC
NA many TRBJ1-1 TRBV29-1 CSVYGGDGEMNTEAFF TGCAGCGTCTATGGCGGGGACGGAGAAATGAACACTGAAGCTTTCTTT
TRBD2 few TRBJ2-5 TRBV5-6 CASSFGLGGETQYF TGTGCCAGCAGTTTTGGACTAGGTGGGGAGACCCAGTACTTC
TRBD2 NA TRBJ2-7 TRBV25-1 CASSELGSGGGRTSEQYF TGTGCCAGCAGTGAATTAGGTAGCGGGGGGGGCCGGACAAGCGAGCAGTACTTC
NA once TRBJ2-7 TRBV15 CATSRGALGTYEQYF TGTGCCACCAGCAGAGGCGCCCTTGGGACCTACGAGCAGTACTTC
NA NA TRBJ1-3 TRBV30 CAWSLRRAGTTGNTIYF TGTGCCTGGAGTTTGCGCAGGGCCGGTACTACCGGAAACACCATATATTTT
NA NA TRBJ2-3 TRBV18 CASSPQPDTQYF TGTGCCAGCTCACCACAGCCCGATACGCAGTATTTT
NA NA TRBJ1-2 TRBV9 CASNGAGPNYGYTF TGTGCCAGCAATGGGGCAGGACCTAACTATGGCTACACCTTC
NA few TRBJ2-7 TRBV27 CASRQFYEQYF TGTGCCAGCAGACAGTTTTACGAGCAGTACTTC
NA few TRBJ1-2 TRBV2 CASSDSRGPNYGYTF TGTGCCAGCAGTGACTCAAGAGGTCCGAACTATGGCTACACCTTC
NA many TRBJ2-1 TRBV10-3 CAISESPQGQQFF TGTGCCATCAGTGAGAGTCCCCAGGGACAGCAGTTCTTC
NA many TRBJ1-3 TRBV15 CATSRVQGSGNTIYF TGTGCCACCAGCAGAGTGCAGGGATCTGGAAACACCATATATTTT
TRBD2 NA TRBJ2-7 TRBV10-3 CAISYPTSGYSYEQYF TGTGCCATCAGTTACCCCACTAGCGGGTATTCCTACGAGCAGTACTTC
NA many TRBJ2-3 TRBV7-2 CASEGLGDTQYF TGTGCCAGCGAGGGGCTAGGCGACACGCAGTATTTT
NA many TRBJ1-1 TRBV19 CASGVGVGKTEAFF TGTGCCAGTGGGGTGGGGGTAGGGAAAACTGAAGCTTTCTTT
NA many TRBJ1-6 TRBV5-1 CASTRDGINSPLHF TGCGCCAGCACCCGGGACGGAATTAATTCACCCCTCCACTTT
NA NA TRBJ2-5 TRBV20-1 CSVRGGRETQYF TGCAGTGTTCGAGGGGGTCGAGAGACCCAGTACTTC
NA NA TRBJ1-1 TRBV7-9 CASSLAFRGGEAFF TGTGCCAGCAGCTTAGCGTTCCGGGGGGGTGAAGCTTTCTTT
TRBD1 NA TRBJ1-6 TRBV20-1 CSADPTGGSYNSPLHF TGCAGTGCTGACCCGACAGGGGGCTCCTATAATTCACCCCTCCACTTT
NA many TRBJ1-1 TRBV10-3 CAISDMGGNTEAFF TGTGCCATCAGTGATATGGGTGGGAACACTGAAGCTTTCTTT
NA many TRBJ1-6 TRBV28 CASSPGSHNSPLHF TGTGCCAGCAGCCCCGGGTCCCACAATTCACCCCTCCACTTT
NA NA TRBJ2-5 TRBV6-1 CASRGGGLQETQYF TGTGCCAGCAGGGGAGGGGGGTTGCAAGAGACCCAGTACTTC
NA NA TRBJ1-5 TRBV20-1 CSATIGGFSNQPQHF TGCAGCGCAACAATCGGGGGGTTTAGCAATCAGCCCCAGCATTTT
NA NA TRBJ1-1 TRBV7-6 CASSLNGQTRGVNTEAFF TGTGCCAGCAGCTTAAACGGGCAGACTCGGGGGGTGAACACTGAAGCTTTCTTT
TRBD2 NA TRBJ2-3 TRBV20-1 CSANQRGSTDTQYF TGCAGTGCTAACCAGCGGGGGAGCACAGATACGCAGTATTTT
NA NA TRBJ2-1 TRBV9 CASSVGGYNEQSF TGTGCCAGCAGCGTAGGTGGCTACAATGAGCAGTCCTTC
TRBD1 NA TRBJ1-6 TRBV3-1 CASSSRGTVDNSPLHF TGTGCCAGCAGCTCCAGGGGGACGGTAGATAATTCACCCCTCCACTTT
NA NA TRBJ2-7 TRBV5-1 CASSLAELSSYEQYF TGCGCCAGCAGCTTGGCCGAACTGTCCTCCTACGAGCAGTACTTC
TRBD2 few TRBJ2-3 TRBV19 CASGRGSPGLAGGDTQYF TGTGCCAGTGGCAGGGGGTCCCCCGGACTAGCGGGAGGAGATACGCAGTATTTT
TRBD1 NA TRBJ1-1 TRBV25-1 CASSPGGYSTEAFF TGTGCCAGCAGCCCAGGGGGTTATTCAACTGAAGCTTTCTTT
NA NA TRBJ1-2 TRBV5-6 CASSLTENYGHTF TGTGCCAGCAGCTTGACAGAGAACTATGGCCACACCTTC
TRBD2 few TRBJ2-3 TRBV6-1 CASVGGASRTTDTQYF TGTGCCAGCGTCGGGGGGGCGTCCAGGACAACAGATACGCAGTATTTT
TRBD1 NA TRBJ1-2 TRBV4-2 CASSQDPDRDSNYGYTF TGTGCCAGCAGCCAAGACCCGGACAGGGATTCTAACTATGGCTACACCTTC
NA few TRBJ2-7 TRBV4-1 CASSQESSAQAYEQYF TGCGCCAGCAGCCAAGAATCCTCCGCCCAAGCATACGAGCAGTACTTC
NA few TRBJ2-7 TRBV4-1 CASSQVGTGVSSYEQYF TGCGCCAGCAGCCAAGTGGGAACGGGAGTGTCCTCCTACGAGCAGTACTTC
NA many TRBJ1-2 TRBV7-9 CASSASPYGYTF TGTGCCAGCAGCGCAAGCCCTTATGGCTACACCTTC
NA NA TRBJ1-4 TRBV9 CASSVGSAGEKLFF TGTGCCAGCAGCGTAGGGAGTGCTGGGGAAAAACTGTTTTTT
TRBD1 NA TRBJ1-2 TRBV11-2 CASSLGDRDDGYTF TGTGCCAGCAGCCTGGGCGACAGGGATGATGGCTACACCTTC